This T cell receptor (beta chain) was recorded in a study of tumor and adjacent non-tumor tissue in lung cancer. The template was RNA from unsorted bulk tissue. This clonotype came up a few times. Its specificity is not known. The junction shows a germline mismatch at one end, possibly a read error. The library came from three nested PCR rounds adapted from ARM-PCR protocols. TCRdb reprocessed the multiplex PCR reads with MiXCR, giving one entry per CDR3 protein. The table has tens of thousands of distinct CDR3 sequences, around two thirds seen once. Whole-study findings and limits: Significantly higher TCR diversity was found in tumor than normal lung.

CDR1 is SEHNR and CDR2 is FQNEAQ in the germline V gene (reference sequence). The CDR3 totals 14 residues. Sequencing used lung tumor tissue. The source is a woman in her 70s with non-small cell lung cancer. V usage is TRBV7-9 and J usage is TRBJ2-2; possible D gene TRBD2, 6 bases. CDR3 in amino acids: CVSSPRDLSGELFF. The CDR3 coding sequence is TGTGTCAGCAGCCCGAGGGACTTATCCGGGGAGCTGTTTTTT.